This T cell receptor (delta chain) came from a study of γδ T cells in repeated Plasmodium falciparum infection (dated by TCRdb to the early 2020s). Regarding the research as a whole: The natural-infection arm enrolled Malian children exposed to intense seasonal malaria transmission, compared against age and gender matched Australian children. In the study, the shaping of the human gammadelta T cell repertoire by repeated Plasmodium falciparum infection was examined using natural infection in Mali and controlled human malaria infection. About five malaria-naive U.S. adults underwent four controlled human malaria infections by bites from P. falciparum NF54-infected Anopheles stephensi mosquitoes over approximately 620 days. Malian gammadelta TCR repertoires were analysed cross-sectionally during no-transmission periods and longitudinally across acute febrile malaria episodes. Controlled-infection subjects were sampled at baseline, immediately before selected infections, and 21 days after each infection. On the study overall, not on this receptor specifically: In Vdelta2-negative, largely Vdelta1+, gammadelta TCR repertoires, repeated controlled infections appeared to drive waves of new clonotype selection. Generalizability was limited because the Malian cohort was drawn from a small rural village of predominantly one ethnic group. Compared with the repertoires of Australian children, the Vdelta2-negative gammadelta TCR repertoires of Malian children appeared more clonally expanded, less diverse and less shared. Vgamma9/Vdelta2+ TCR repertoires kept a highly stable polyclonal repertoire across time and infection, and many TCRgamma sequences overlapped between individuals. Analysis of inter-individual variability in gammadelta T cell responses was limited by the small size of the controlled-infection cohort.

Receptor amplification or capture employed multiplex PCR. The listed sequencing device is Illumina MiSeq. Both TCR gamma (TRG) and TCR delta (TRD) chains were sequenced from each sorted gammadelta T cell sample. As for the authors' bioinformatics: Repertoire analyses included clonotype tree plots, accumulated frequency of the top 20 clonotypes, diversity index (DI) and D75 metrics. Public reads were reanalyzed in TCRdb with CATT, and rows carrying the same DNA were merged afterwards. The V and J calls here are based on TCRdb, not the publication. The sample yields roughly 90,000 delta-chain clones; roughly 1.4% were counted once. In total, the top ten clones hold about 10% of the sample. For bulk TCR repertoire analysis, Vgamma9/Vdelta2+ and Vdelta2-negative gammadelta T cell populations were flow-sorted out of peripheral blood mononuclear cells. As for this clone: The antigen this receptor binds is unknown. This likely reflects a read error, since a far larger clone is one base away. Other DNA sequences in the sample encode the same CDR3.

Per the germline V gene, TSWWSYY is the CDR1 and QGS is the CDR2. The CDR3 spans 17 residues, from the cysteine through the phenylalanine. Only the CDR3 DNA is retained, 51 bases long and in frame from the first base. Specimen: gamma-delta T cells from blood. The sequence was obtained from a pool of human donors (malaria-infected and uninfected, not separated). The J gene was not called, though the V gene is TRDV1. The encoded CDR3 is CALGSGKMFRGPDKLIF. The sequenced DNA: TGTGCTCTTGGGTCCGGCAAGATGTTTAGGGGTCCCGATAAACTCATCTTC.